This entry lists 4 T cell receptor beta chains sequenced from one sample in a study of blood T cell repertoires in COVID-19 (dated by TCRdb to 2018 to 2021). The library was made by the immunoSEQ multiplex PCR assay. TCRdb retrieved this table from immuneACCESS and kept in-frame rearrangements only. Not all clones are present; in checked studies, unresolved V genes account for under half, and no reason is known for the remainder. The sample table shows some 250,000 clones, and roughly nine tenths are seen once. The ten top clones hold 3.5% to 4% of the sample. The sample comprised PBMCs or T cells enriched from blood (not recorded which). The receptor set was obtained from a woman aged 25 to 39 with acute COVID-19.

This clone came up once. The chain carries TRBV19 and TRBJ1-1, with D hard to call. CDR1 and CDR2 (germline): LNHDA, SQIVND (reference sequence). V gave up 5 bases and J gave up 5 bases, with 12 bases separating them. CDR3 length: 13 residues. The CDR3 bases are TGTGCCAGTAGTGTGGGAGGTGGAACTGAAGCTTTCTTT. Its translation is CASSVGGGTEAFF.

The chain links TRBV21-1 to TRBJ1-5. TRBV21-1 is a listed pseudogene. This CDR3 has 14 amino acids. This CDR3 reads CASSKVGGNQPQHF. For the CDR3, the DNA is TGTGCCAGCAGCAAAGTCGGGGGCAATCAGCCCCAGCATTTT.

The genes are TRBV3-1 (or the pseudogene TRBV3-2) and TRBJ2-3; D unresolved. Trimming removed 1 base from V and 3 bases from J, with 5 bases in between. Germline V gene sequence: CDR1 LGHDT, CDR2 YNNKEL (reference sequence). The CDR3 has 13 residues. The chain's CDR3 is CASSQVITDTQYF. CDR3 nucleotides: TGTGCCAGCAGCCAAGTTATTACAGATACGCAGTATTTT.

V is TRBV5-1 and J is TRBJ1-2; 10 bases line up with TRBD1. The V and J ends lost 4 bases and 8 bases, in that order; junction bases with no gene match: 5. The CDR3 is made up of 13 amino acids. The germline V gene encodes CDR1 SGHRS and CDR2 YFSETQ. The CDR3 sequence: CASSAGQGLGYTF. The CDR3 DNA reads as TGCGCCAGCAGCGCGGGACAGGGGTTGGGCTACACCTTC.